The rows below give T cell receptor beta chains drawn from one sample of a study of long-term antiretroviral therapy in people with HIV. The repertoire was sequenced with immunoSEQ multiplex PCR; TCRdb's copy has only in-frame clones and lacks some. The data show some 33,000 clones, roughly 96% seen once. The sequencing used unsorted PBMCs, collected approximately 6.6 years after starting antiretroviral therapy. The receptors were gathered from a man aged 25 to 45 with HIV. Each CDR3 is given with its conserved first and last residue. The D gene is left open where the match is weak. Expanded clones are given a class, and other clones once, few, many or no size at all.

>TRBJ2-3|TRBV19|TRBD1|NA
TGTGCCAGCGGACAGGGGGGGACGTATACGCAGTATTTT
CASGQGGTYTQYF
>TRBJ1-5|TRBV6-1|NA|NA
TGTGCCAGCAGTGATGTCCAGCCCCAGCATTTT
CASSDVQPQHF
>TRBJ2-3|TRBV7-2|NA|NA
TGTGCCAGCAGCTTAGGCCCCGGCACAGATACGCAGTATTTT
CASSLGPGTDTQYF
>TRBJ2-1|TRBV19|NA|NA
TGTGCCAGTAGTTTCCCCCTGGCCAATGAGCAGTTCTTC
CASSFPLANEQFF
>TRBJ2-3|TRBV27|NA|NA
TGTGCCAGCAGTTTATACATAGACGCTAGCACAGATACGCAGTATTTT
CASSLYIDASTDTQYF
>TRBJ2-7|TRBV28|TRBD1|NA
TGTGCCAGCAACCAATGGACAGGCTACGAGCAGTACTTC
CASNQWTGYEQYF
>TRBJ1-3|TRBV7-9|NA|NA
TGTGCCAGCAGCTTAGCGTTGTCGTACAGCCCTGGAAACACCATATATTTT
CASSLALSYSPGNTIYF
>TRBJ1-1|TRBV6-5|NA|NA
TGTGCCAGCAGGAGGCAGAACACTGAAGCTTTCTTT
CASRRQNTEAFF
>TRBJ2-7|TRBV13|TRBD1|NA
TGTGCCAGCAGCTTAGCAGGGGGCCGCCCTGGGGAGCAGTACTTC
CASSLAGGRPGEQYF
>TRBJ2-7|TRBV30|TRBD2|once
TGTGCCTGGAGTGGTATAGGACTAGGCTCGTACGAGCAGTACTTC
CAWSGIGLGSYEQYF
>TRBJ2-1|TRBV4-3|NA|NA
TGCGCCAGCAGCCGAGGACACAATGAGCAGTTCTTC
CASSRGHNEQFF
>TRBJ1-1|TRBV4-3|NA|NA
TGCGCCAGCAGCCAACTCGGAGAGGGGCTGGCTGAAGCTTTCTTT
CASSQLGEGLAEAFF
>TRBJ2-6|TRBV9|TRBD2|NA
TGTGCCAGCAGCGCCTTAGGGACTAGCGCTGCCAACGTCCTGACTTTC
CASSALGTSAANVLTF
>TRBJ1-3|TRBV5-1|NA|NA
TGCGCCAGCAGACCTCAGGGCTCTGGAAACACCATATATTTT
CASRPQGSGNTIYF
>TRBJ2-3|TRBV6-1|NA|NA
TGTGCCAGCAGTACAGATACGCAGTATTTT
CASSTDTQYF
>TRBJ1-2|TRBV25-1|TRBD1|NA
TGTGCCAGCAGTGATCCAGGGGGTATCTATGGCTACACCTTC
CASSDPGGIYGYTF
>TRBJ1-2|TRBV6-8|NA|NA
TGTGCCAGCAGTTATGAGATTTATGGCTACACCTTC
CASSYEIYGYTF
>TRBJ2-7|TRBV6-5|NA|NA
TGTGCCAGCAGTTTAAGGGGAACCTACGAGCAGTACTTC
CASSLRGTYEQYF
>TRBJ1-5|TRBV7-7|NA|NA
TGTGCTAGCAGCTTAGCGCTAGGCCTATCCCAGCATTTT
CASSLALGLSQHF
>TRBJ2-7|TRBV10-3|TRBD1|NA
TGTGCCATCAGCGAGGGACAGGGGGCATACGAGCAGTACTTC
CAISEGQGAYEQYF
>TRBJ1-5|TRBV7-9|NA|NA
TGTGCCAGCAGCTTACCTAATCAGCCCCAGCATTTT
CASSLPNQPQHF
>TRBJ1-2|TRBV7-2|NA|NA
TGTGCCAGCAGCTTTGGGGGCCCTGGCTACACCTTC
CASSFGGPGYTF
>TRBJ1-6|TRBV6-5|NA|NA
TGTGCCAGCACCCGTACGGCCCAAAAAGAATCACCCCTCCACTTT
CASTRTAQKESPLHF
>TRBJ1-4|TRBV15|NA|NA
TGTGCCACCAGCAGAGTGGATGAAAAACTGTTTTTT
CATSRVDEKLFF
>TRBJ2-7|TRBV11-2|NA|NA
TGTGCCAGCCAAAACCCTCAGGGACTCCCGGGACAGCTTTCCTACGAGCAGTACTTC
CASQNPQGLPGQLSYEQYF
>TRBJ2-3|TRBV6-5|NA|NA
TGTGCCAGCAGTTACGCTGCACGTGCCACAGATACGCAGTATTTT
CASSYAARATDTQYF
>TRBJ2-1|TRBV10-3|TRBD2|NA
TGTGCCATCAGTGAGTCTAGGGCGGGAGTCGCCCTCAATGAGCAGTTCTTC
CAISESRAGVALNEQFF
>TRBJ2-3|TRBV2|NA|NA
TGTGCCAGCAGTGCCACGTACGTGGCAGATACGCAGTATTTT
CASSATYVADTQYF
>TRBJ2-7|TRBV27|NA|once
TGTGCCAGCAGTTTAGACCCCATCACCTACGAGCAGTACTTC
CASSLDPITYEQYF
>TRBJ2-2|TRBV30|NA|NA
TGTGCCTGGAGAGGGACCACCTTCACCGGGGAGCTGTTTTTT
CAWRGTTFTGELFF
>TRBJ1-5|TRBV27|TRBD1|NA
TGTGCCAGCAGTTCGCGACAGGGTAATCAGCCCCAGCATTTT
CASSSRQGNQPQHF
>TRBJ1-6|TRBV30|NA|NA
TGTGCCTGGAGTCCTGGGCAGGGTCCGGCCCTCCACTTT
CAWSPGQGPALHF
>TRBJ1-1|TRBV4-1|NA|NA
TGCGCCAGCAGCCGATTTGACAGCCAGAACACTGAAGCTTTCTTT
CASSRFDSQNTEAFF
>TRBJ1-4|TRBV18|NA|once
TGTGCCAGCTCACCCCTCGGGGCAACTAATGAAAAACTGTTTTTT
CASSPLGATNEKLFF
>TRBJ2-4|TRBV1|NA|NA
TGCACCAGCAGCCAAAAGGGTGGGGCCAAAAACATTCAGTACTTC
CTSSQKGGAKNIQYF
>TRBJ1-4|TRBV15|TRBD1|once
TGTGCCACCAGCGGATACAGGGGAGGAGGTGAAAAACTGTTTTTT
CATSGYRGGGEKLFF
>TRBJ1-1|TRBV18|TRBD1|once
TGTGCCAGCTCACCTCAGACAGGGGGGACGATGAGAGCTTTCTTT
CASSPQTGGTMRAFF
>TRBJ2-3|TRBV7-2|NA|NA
TGTGCCAGCAGCCTCTTATGGATGGAGACAGATACGCAGTATTTT
CASSLLWMETDTQYF
>TRBJ2-1|TRBV27|NA|NA
TGTGCCAGCAGACATAGCTGGGGGTATGAGCAGTTCTTC
CASRHSWGYEQFF